This T cell receptor (beta chain) originates from a study of shared clonotypes between healthy human individuals. Turning to the study itself: The people who gave samples were two women and a few men aged 18 to 49. CD4 naive cells filled three plates per donor, CD4 memory three, CD8 naive two and CD8 memory one. Study findings and constraints: Non-shared clonotypes were found to have lower generation probabilities than the clonotypes that were shared by all four of the sorted-subset donors.

The data were produced by immunoSEQ multiplex PCR, yet TCRdb's version contains in-frame clones alone and is incomplete. Here the sample spans about 820,000 clones, 80% to 95% being singletons. In the case of this clone: Its specificity is not known.

In germline, CDR1 is SGHVS, CDR2 FQNEAQ. Between the trimmed V and J ends, which lost 2 bases and 5 bases, there was a span of 10 bases. This CDR3 has 13 amino acids. Naive-designated CD8 cells lacked CD45RO, were positively enriched for CCR7, and omitted terminally differentiated effector memory CD45RA+ cells. The source of this sequence is a man under 40 in good health. The material sequenced was naive CD8+ T cells sorted from blood. The chain uses TRBV7-8 and TRBJ2-7; D is undetermined. CDR3 in DNA: TGTGCCAGCAGCTTAAGGCAAGTGGACGAGCAGTACTTC. Amino acids: CASSLRQVDEQYF.